The clone carrying this TCR beta chain was detected only a few times. What it binds is not known. TCRdb re-derived calls from the 5' RACE reads in MiXCR, one entry per CDR3 protein. The repertoire holds under 300,000 distinct CDR3 sequences, approximately 7.1% seen once, with about 14% in the top ten. The data belong to a study of identical twins. The CDR3 runs 16 residues. V lost 4 bases, J lost 7 bases, and 10 bases stayed unmatched. The germline V gene encodes CDR1 MGHRA and CDR2 YSYEKL. Study findings and constraints: Abundant beta clonotypes from cord blood bore fewer insertions; memory repertoires lacked this pattern.

The sample was also linked to a second study, of T cells expressing NK-cell markers. That study reports: Sorted CD3+CD56+NKG2C+, CD3+CD56+NKG2C- and CD3+CD56-NKG2C+ T cells provided the TCR beta repertoires.

The rearrangement links TRBV4-1 to TRBJ2-3; 11 bases fit TRBD2. The sequence derives from a woman between 18 and 29 years old in good health. The sequencing sample was made of CD8+ T cells sorted from blood. As DNA, the CDR3 is TGCGCCAGCAGCCCGCAACTAGCGGGAGCGAGGTATACGCAGTATTTT. It encodes CASSPQLAGARYTQYF.